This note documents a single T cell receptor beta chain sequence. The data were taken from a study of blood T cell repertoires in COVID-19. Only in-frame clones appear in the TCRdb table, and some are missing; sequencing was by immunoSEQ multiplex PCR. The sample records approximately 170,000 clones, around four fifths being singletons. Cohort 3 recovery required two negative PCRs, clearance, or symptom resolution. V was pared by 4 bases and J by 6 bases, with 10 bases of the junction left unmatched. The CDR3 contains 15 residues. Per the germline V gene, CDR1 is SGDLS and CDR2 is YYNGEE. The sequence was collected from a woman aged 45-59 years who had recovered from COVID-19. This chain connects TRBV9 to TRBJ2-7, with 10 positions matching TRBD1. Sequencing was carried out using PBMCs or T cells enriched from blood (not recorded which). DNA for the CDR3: TGTGCCAGCAGCTCTACCGGGACAGGGGCAGTCGAGCAGTACTTC. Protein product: CASSSTGTGAVEQYF.